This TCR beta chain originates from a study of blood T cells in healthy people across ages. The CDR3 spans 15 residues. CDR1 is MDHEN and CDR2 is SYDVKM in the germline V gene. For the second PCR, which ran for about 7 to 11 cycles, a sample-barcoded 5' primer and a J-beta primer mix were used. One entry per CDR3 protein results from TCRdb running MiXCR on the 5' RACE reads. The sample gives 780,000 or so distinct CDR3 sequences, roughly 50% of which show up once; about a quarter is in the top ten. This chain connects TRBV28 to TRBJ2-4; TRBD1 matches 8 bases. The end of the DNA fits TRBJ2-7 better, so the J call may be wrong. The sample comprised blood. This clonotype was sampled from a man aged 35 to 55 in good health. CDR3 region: CASSSIRDRSREQYF. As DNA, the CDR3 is TGTGCCAGCAGCTCGATTCGGGACAGGAGCCGCGAGCAGTACTTC.